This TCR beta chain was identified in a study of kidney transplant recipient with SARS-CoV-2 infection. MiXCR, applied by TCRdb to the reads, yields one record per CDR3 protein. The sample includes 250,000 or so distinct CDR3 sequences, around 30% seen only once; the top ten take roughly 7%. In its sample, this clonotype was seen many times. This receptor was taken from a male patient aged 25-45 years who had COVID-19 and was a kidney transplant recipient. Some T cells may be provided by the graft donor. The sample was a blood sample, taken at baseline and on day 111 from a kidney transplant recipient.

The CDR3 DNA reads TGTGCCAGCAGTCCCGTTGGCTCACACGGAAAGACCTATGGCTACACCTTC. Translating it yields CASSPVGSHGKTYGYTF. V is TRBV6-4 and J is TRBJ1-2; no definite D call. This CDR3 has 17 amino acids. V was shortened by 5 bases and J by 4 bases, with 23 bases between the two germline ends. Germline CDR1 and CDR2: MRHNA and SNTAGT.